What follows are 19 T cell receptor beta chains derived from one specimen sequenced in a study of T-cell reconstitution after alpha-beta-depleted transplantation in children. The TCRbeta library incorporated unique molecular identifiers. TCRdb processed the PCR reads anew with MiXCR; each CDR3 protein has one entry. The sample includes some 150,000 distinct CDR3 sequences, 8% to 10% of them seen just once. Here the sequenced sample was PBMCs, mostly from graft donor cells, taken 180 days after TCRalphabeta/CD19-depleted stem cell transplant. Receptors originate from a female patient aged 2 to 10 who had a stem cell transplant for congenital amegakaryocytic thrombocytopenia, so the T cells may come from the graft donor.

This clonotype was observed at least ten times. The V gene is TRBV19, the J gene TRBJ1-2; the match to TRBD1 covers 7 bases. CDR3 length: 14 residues. Germline V gene sequence: CDR1 LNHDA, CDR2 SQIVND (reference sequence). With V trimmed by 6 bases and J by 6 bases, 10 bases remained unmatched. CDR3 sequence: CASRRTGLLDGYTF. The CDR3, as DNA: TGTGCCAGTAGGAGGACAGGTTTGCTGGATGGCTACACCTTC.

This clonotype was counted many times. The chain uses TRBV5-1 and TRBJ1-3; no clear D. The CDR3 runs 16 residues. Per germline, CDR1 SGHRS and CDR2 YFSETQ. Trimming left V 3 bases short and J 0 bases short, with 13 bases between. CDR3 in DNA: TGCGCCAGCAGCTACTCGGGAACCAGCTCTGGAAACACCATATATTTT. The encoded protein is CASSYSGTSSGNTIYF.

CDR3 sequence (DNA): TGCAGTGCTAGCAAGGTCTCCTACGAGCAGTACTTC. It yields the protein CSASKVSYEQYF. The chain couples TRBV20-1 to TRBJ2-7; no reliable D call. V lost 3 bases and J lost 0, with 6 bases in between. CDR1 DFQATT and CDR2 SNEGSKA come from the germline V gene (reference sequence). This CDR3 contains 12 residues.

The rearrangement links TRBV5-1 to TRBJ1-1; the match to TRBD1 covers 7 bases. V gave up 7 bases and J gave up 1 base; unmatched junction bases: 16. Germline V gene lookup returns CDR1 SGHRS and CDR2 YFSETQ. The CDR3 loop spans 17 amino acids. CDR3 DNA: TGCGCCAGCTCGAATATCCTAAGGGGGCTCCGGAACACTGAAGCTTTCTTT. Amino acids: CASSNILRGLRNTEAFF.

This clonotype was detected ten times or more. J is TRBJ1-2 and V is TRBV28; TRBD1 agrees at 10 bases. V shed 5 bases, J shed 8 bases, and the junction held 11 bases outside the gene matches. In germline, CDR1 is MDHEN, CDR2 SYDVKM. This CDR3 has 15 amino acids. CDR3 protein: CASSTRQGAVGGYTF. CDR3 DNA sequence: TGTGCCAGCAGTACTCGACAGGGGGCAGTGGGGGGCTACACCTTC.

On this clonotype itself: The junction departs from germline at one end; a sequencing error may be responsible. The chain links TRBV5-1 to TRBJ1-2; 8 nucleotides align to TRBD1. CDR1 is SGHRS and CDR2 is YFSETQ in the germline V gene. This CDR3 contains 15 residues. The CDR3, as DNA: TGCGCCAGCAGGGAGGACAGGGCCGCTAGCTATGGCGACACCTTC. Translated, it gives CASREDRAASYGDTF.

CDR3 loop: CASSPTVLLAKNIQYF. CDR3 DNA: TGTGCCAGCAGCCCGACAGTCCTCCTAGCCAAAAACATTCAGTACTTC. The gene calls are TRBV2 and TRBJ2-4; a weak D match, TRBD1 (5 bases). CDR3 length equals 16 residues. The V and J ends lost 6 bases and 0 bases respectively, with 15 bases between them. CDR1 is SNHLY, CDR2 FYNNEI, per germline.

This clonotype was counted only a few times. The genes are TRBV12-3 or TRBV12-4 and TRBJ2-5; weak D call: TRBD1 (6 bases). V dropped 4 bases and J dropped 5 bases, with 17 bases sitting between them. The CDR3 runs 15 residues. DNA of the CDR3: TGTGCCAGCAGTTATGGGACACCCCGGCTCGAGACCCAGTACTTC. Translation: CASSYGTPRLETQYF.

The chain carries TRBV6-1 and TRBJ1-1, with D uncertain. The ends were cut back, 6 bases at V and 3 bases at J, with 17 bases in the middle. The CDR3 runs 15 residues. Germline V CDR1 and CDR2: MNHNS, SASEGT. CDR3: CASSLGYDRDTEAFF. For the CDR3, the DNA is TGTGCCAGCAGCCTAGGGTACGACCGAGACACTGAAGCTTTCTTT.

This clonotype was counted only a few times. The chain is built from TRBV5-1 and TRBJ1-2, with D uncertain. From germline, CDR1 is SGHRS and CDR2 YFSETQ. The CDR3 extends over 13 amino acids. V lost 5 bases and J 4 bases, leaving 12 bases between the germline ends. The CDR3 loop is CASSFGSGYGYTF. The CDR3 DNA is TGCGCCAGCAGTTTTGGGAGCGGCTATGGCTACACCTTC.

The chain joins TRBV5-1 to TRBJ2-3, with 10 nucleotides matching TRBD2. CDR1 and CDR2 from the germline V gene are SGHRS and YFSETQ. With 1 base clipped from V and 4 bases from J, the junction kept 6 bases outside the gene matches. CDR3 size: 16 residues. The CDR3 DNA reads as TGCGCCAGCAGCTTGTCAACTAGCGGGGTCTCAGATACGCAGTATTTT. This gives the protein CASSLSTSGVSDTQYF.

The rearrangement joins TRBV20-1 to TRBJ2-1; 10 bases fit TRBD2. This CDR3 region has 16 residues. Germline V gives CDR1 DFQATT, CDR2 SNEGSKA (reference sequence). Trimming took 6 bases from V and 8 from J; bases not matched to a gene: 16. CDR3 amino acids: CSAPAAWTSGPDEQFF. The CDR3 bases are TGCAGTGCCCCCGCCGCCTGGACTAGCGGCCCGGATGAGCAGTTCTTC.

The chain employs TRBV12-3 or TRBV12-4 and TRBJ1-3; no reliable D call. Trimming took off 0 bases at V and 0 bases at J, with 9 bases between the two ends. This CDR3 spans 16 amino acids. The CDR3 bases are TGTGCCAGCAGTTTAGCGGGAGCCCACTCTGGAAACACCATATATTTT. Encoded protein: CASSLAGAHSGNTIYF.

This clonotype was seen many times. The gene calls are TRBV7-2 and TRBJ2-7, with 7 bases identical to TRBD2. From germline, CDR1 is SGHTA and CDR2 FQGNSA. The CDR3 has 15 amino acids. V gave up 5 bases and J gave up 4 bases; unmatched junction bases: 11. The CDR3 here is CASSLRGGGGYEQYF. The CDR3 nucleotides read TGTGCCAGCAGCCTACGGGGCGGGGGTGGATACGAGCAGTACTTC.

This clonotype has a count of ten or more. The chain uses TRBV20-1 and TRBJ1-1; D call uncertain. V dropped 6 bases and J dropped 1 base, with 9 bases sitting between them. The CDR3 sequence is 12 residues long. Germline V gene sequence: CDR1 DFQATT, CDR2 SNEGSKA (reference sequence). The CDR3 DNA sequence: TGCAGTGCCCCGATCCGGAACACTGAAGCTTTCTTT. Translation: CSAPIRNTEAFF.

This clonotype occurred once. A much larger clone differs from this one at a single base, so this may be a read error. This chain joins TRBV20-1 and TRBJ2-3, with TRBD1 matching over 10 bases. The CDR3 covers 13 residues. Germline V gene sequence: CDR1 DFQATT, CDR2 SNEGSKA (reference sequence). The CDR3 loop reads CSAEDRGTDRQYF. CDR3 sequence (DNA): TGCAGTGCTGAGGACAGGGGGACAGATAGGCAGTATTTT.

This clonotype was counted at least ten times. The J gene is TRBJ2-5, the V gene TRBV4-2; maybe TRBD2 (6 bases). Germline V gene sequence: CDR1 LGHNA, CDR2 YNFKEQ. The CDR3 is made up of 16 amino acids. V gave up 1 base and J gave up 2 bases, with 14 bases separating them. CDR3 residues: CASSQGAGPNQETQYF. The CDR3 DNA reads as TGTGCCAGCAGCCAAGGGGCGGGACCGAATCAAGAGACCCAGTACTTC.

This clonotype was picked up many times. This chain uses TRBV12-3 or TRBV12-4 with TRBJ2-7, with 7 nucleotides matching TRBD1. V trimming: 2 bases; J trimming: 5 bases; junction bases outside the gene matches: 9. The length of the CDR3 is 15 residues. In DNA, the CDR3 is TGTGCCAGCAGTTTAAGGGCAGGGGGATTGAACGAGCAGTACTTC. It encodes CASSLRAGGLNEQYF.

This clonotype came up a few times. V gene TRBV10-3 combines with J gene TRBJ2-7, with D perhaps being TRBD1 or TRBD2 (5 bases each). This CDR3 spans 15 amino acids. V lost 6 bases, J lost 3 bases, and 18 bases lay in between. Germline V gene lookup returns CDR1 ENHRY and CDR2 SYGVKD. DNA of the CDR3: TGTGCCATCAGGGACCGGGACGGTTCCATCTACGAGCAGTACTTC. It encodes CAIRDRDGSIYEQYF.